Listed below are T cell receptor beta chains from one sample, sequenced in a study of blood T cell repertoires in COVID-19. Profiling relied on immunoSEQ multiplex PCR, and the TCRdb table lists in-frame clones only, not all of them. The sample includes 250,000 to 300,000 clones, around nine tenths of them seen just once. The specimen sequenced was peripheral blood. These receptors originate from a woman in her twenties or thirties with COVID-19, enrolled during active disease. CDR3s include the opening cysteine and the closing phenylalanine or tryptophan. Each record gives: D gene, clone size, J gene, V gene, CDR3 DNA, CDR3 protein. The D gene is left open where the match is weak. Clone size is given for some rows only: seen once, a few or many times, or a class if the clone is expanded.

D: NA
size: NA
J: TRBJ2-7
V: TRBV7-2
DNA: TGTGCCAGCAGCGCCCGGGGGAGAGGGGGCAGGGAGCAGTACTTC
CDR3: CASSARGRGGREQYF

D: NA
size: NA
J: TRBJ2-7
V: TRBV9
DNA: TGTGCCAGCAGCGTAGACCTAGGAGGGCTGGATGAGCAGTACTTC
CDR3: CASSVDLGGLDEQYF

D: TRBD1
size: NA
J: TRBJ1-6
V: TRBV20-1
DNA: TGCAGTGCTAGTACCTCACGGGCAGGGGGGAATTCACCCCTCCACTTT
CDR3: CSASTSRAGGNSPLHF

D: NA
size: NA
J: TRBJ2-2
V: TRBV19
DNA: TGTGCCAGTAGGCGGACAGCCAACACCGGGGAGCTGTTTTTT
CDR3: CASRRTANTGELFF

D: NA
size: few
J: TRBJ1-5
V: TRBV19
DNA: TGTGCCAGTAGTATCGGGGGGAACAGCAATCAGCCCCAGCATTTT
CDR3: CASSIGGNSNQPQHF

D: TRBD1
size: NA
J: TRBJ1-4
V: TRBV4-1
DNA: TGCGCCAGCAGCCAAACTAGGGACAGGGCCGAAAAACTGTTTTTT
CDR3: CASSQTRDRAEKLFF

D: TRBD1
size: NA
J: TRBJ2-5
V: TRBV6-5
DNA: TGTGCCAGCAGTCCCGGGACAGCTGTACAAGAGACCCAGTACTTC
CDR3: CASSPGTAVQETQYF

D: TRBD1
size: NA
J: TRBJ2-7
V: TRBV5-5
DNA: TGTGCCAGCAGCTGGGTAGGGCAGGGGGTGGTCTACGAGCAGTACTTC
CDR3: CASSWVGQGVVYEQYF

D: TRBD1
size: NA
J: TRBJ1-2
V: TRBV7-9
DNA: TGTGCCAGCAGCCTGGGACAGGGTAACTATGGCTACACCTTC
CDR3: CASSLGQGNYGYTF

D: TRBD1
size: NA
J: TRBJ1-1
V: TRBV9
DNA: TGTGCCAGCAGCGATGGGGACAGGGGGCGAGACACTGAAGCTTTCTTT
CDR3: CASSDGDRGRDTEAFF

D: NA
size: NA
J: TRBJ1-3
V: TRBV5-6
DNA: TGTGCCAGCAGCTTGGCGACAGCCGGAAACACCATATATTTT
CDR3: CASSLATAGNTIYF

D: TRBD1
size: NA
J: TRBJ1-1
V: TRBV4-1
DNA: TGCGCCAGCAGCCAAAACGGACAGGTGAACACTGAAGCTTTCTTT
CDR3: CASSQNGQVNTEAFF

D: NA
size: NA
J: TRBJ2-1
V: TRBV27
DNA: TGTGCCAGCAGTCCCGGACACATGGACGATGAGCAGTTCTTC
CDR3: CASSPGHMDDEQFF

D: NA
size: NA
J: TRBJ2-1
V: TRBV7-9
DNA: TGTGCCAGCAGCTTATCTGCGTATGCCGGTAATGAGCAGTTCTTC
CDR3: CASSLSAYAGNEQFF

D: NA
size: NA
J: TRBJ1-2
V: TRBV28
DNA: TGTGCCAGCAGTTTATCATTCACGCGAAACTATGGCTACACCTTC
CDR3: CASSLSFTRNYGYTF

D: NA
size: once
J: TRBJ2-1
V: TRBV2
DNA: TGTGCCGAAAGGACACCTCGCTACAATGAGCAGTTCTTC
CDR3: CAERTPRYNEQFF

D: NA
size: NA
J: TRBJ2-3
V: TRBV11-2
DNA: TGTGCCAGCAGCATTCGACACCCAGATACGCAGTATTTT
CDR3: CASSIRHPDTQYF

D: NA
size: NA
J: TRBJ1-5
V: TRBV6-2/TRBV6-3
DNA: TGTGCCAGCAGTTACTCGACCCCCAACAGGGCGGTGCAGCCCCAGCATTTT
CDR3: CASSYSTPNRAVQPQHF

D: TRBD2
size: once
J: TRBJ2-5
V: TRBV11-2
DNA: TGTGCCAGCAGCTTAGAGGCTAGCGGCGGAGAGACCCAGTACTTC
CDR3: CASSLEASGGETQYF

D: NA
size: NA
J: TRBJ2-3
V: TRBV30
DNA: TGTGCCTGCTACGCGGGGAGCTTGGTGGATACGCAGTATTTT
CDR3: CACYAGSLVDTQYF

D: NA
size: NA
J: TRBJ2-2
V: TRBV3-1/TRBV3-2
DNA: TGTGCCAGCAGCCGCACTCCGGCCGGGGAGCTGTTTTTT
CDR3: CASSRTPAGELFF

D: TRBD1
size: NA
J: TRBJ1-1
V: TRBV28
DNA: TGTGCCAGCAGCCTCCCGACAGGGTGGATCACTGAAGCTTTCTTT
CDR3: CASSLPTGWITEAFF

D: NA
size: NA
J: TRBJ2-7
V: TRBV6-2/TRBV6-3
DNA: TGTGCCAGCAGTGGAGACTTCTACGAGCAGTACTTC
CDR3: CASSGDFYEQYF

D: NA
size: NA
J: TRBJ2-2
V: TRBV12-3/TRBV12-4
DNA: TGTGCCAGCAGTTTAGGAGTCACCGGGGAGCTGTTTTTT
CDR3: CASSLGVTGELFF

D: NA
size: once
J: TRBJ2-7
V: TRBV19
DNA: TGTGCCAGTAGTACTGTGGGTGGGGAGTCCTACGAGCAGTACTTC
CDR3: CASSTVGGESYEQYF

D: NA
size: few
J: TRBJ2-2
V: TRBV10-1
DNA: TGCGCCAGCAGGCTCAGGACGAACACCGGGGAGCTGTTTTTT
CDR3: CASRLRTNTGELFF

D: NA
size: NA
J: TRBJ1-2
V: TRBV5-1
DNA: TGCGCCAGCAGCTTGAACAGCTACTATGGCTACACCTTC
CDR3: CASSLNSYYGYTF

D: TRBD2
size: NA
J: TRBJ2-5
V: TRBV2
DNA: TGTGCCAGCAGTACTAGCGGGGGTTGGGGGGAGACCCAGTACTTC
CDR3: CASSTSGGWGETQYF

D: NA
size: NA
J: TRBJ1-6
V: TRBV6-5
DNA: TGTGCCAGCATTGGCGAGGTCCGGGGTTCACCCCTCCACTTT
CDR3: CASIGEVRGSPLHF

D: NA
size: NA
J: TRBJ1-1
V: TRBV7-2
DNA: TGTGCCAGCAGCCAGGGACATTTGAACACTGAAGCTTTCTTT
CDR3: CASSQGHLNTEAFF

D: TRBD2
size: NA
J: TRBJ2-5
V: TRBV10-2
DNA: TGCGCCAGCAGACGGGTAGCGGGGACCACCCCAGAGACCCAGTACTTC
CDR3: CASRRVAGTTPETQYF

D: NA
size: once
J: TRBJ1-5
V: TRBV19
DNA: TGTGCCAGTAGTCCAGGGGCGCATCAGCCCCAGCATTTT
CDR3: CASSPGAHQPQHF

D: TRBD2
size: NA
J: TRBJ2-5
V: TRBV7-9
DNA: TGTGCCAGCAGTAACGGGGGGGAAGAGACCCAGTACTTC
CDR3: CASSNGGEETQYF

D: TRBD1
size: NA
J: TRBJ1-2
V: TRBV5-4
DNA: TGTGCCAGCAGCTCTCCAGGGGGCGGCTACACCTTC
CDR3: CASSSPGGGYTF

D: NA
size: NA
J: TRBJ1-1
V: TRBV30
DNA: TGTGCCTGGAGTGTAAACAGGGAATTGGCTTTCTTT
CDR3: CAWSVNRELAFF

D: TRBD2
size: NA
J: TRBJ2-1
V: TRBV7-2
DNA: TGTGCCAGCAGCTCCGGGACTAGCGGAGGGAGCTCCTACAATGAGCAGTTCTTC
CDR3: CASSSGTSGGSSYNEQFF

D: TRBD1
size: NA
J: TRBJ2-1
V: TRBV29-1
DNA: TGCAGCGGACTCCCGGGACAGGTTTTCCCGGGACTCCGCAATGAGCAGTTCTTC
CDR3: CSGLPGQVFPGLRNEQFF

D: TRBD1
size: NA
J: TRBJ2-7
V: TRBV6-5
DNA: TGTGCCAGCAGTCCGACCGGGACAGGGGTTAACGAGCAGTACTTC
CDR3: CASSPTGTGVNEQYF

D: TRBD2
size: NA
J: TRBJ2-7
V: TRBV7-2
DNA: TGTGCCAGCAGCTTAGCTCTTGCGGGAGGCCCTCTCGAGCAGTACTTC
CDR3: CASSLALAGGPLEQYF

D: NA
size: few
J: TRBJ2-7
V: TRBV5-1
DNA: TGCGCCAGCACCCGGGACATACTATCCTACGAGCAGTACTTC
CDR3: CASTRDILSYEQYF

D: TRBD1
size: once
J: TRBJ1-5
V: TRBV18
DNA: TGTGCCAGCTCACCAGGGACAGGGACTAGCAATCAGCCCCAGCATTTT
CDR3: CASSPGTGTSNQPQHF

D: NA
size: NA
J: TRBJ1-5
V: TRBV6-2/TRBV6-3
DNA: TGTGCCAGCAGTTCCCGGCGGAGGTTGGGGGGTAAAAATCCCAATCAGCCCCAGCATTTT
CDR3: CASSSRRRLGGKNPNQPQHF

D: NA
size: once
J: TRBJ2-1
V: TRBV19
DNA: TGTGCCAGTAGTCAGGGCAGCTCTTTATACAATGAGCAGTTCTTC
CDR3: CASSQGSSLYNEQFF

D: TRBD1
size: NA
J: TRBJ2-7
V: TRBV11-1
DNA: TGTGCCAGCAGCTTAGGGGCAAGGACAGGGGTCGAGCAGTACTTC
CDR3: CASSLGARTGVEQYF

D: NA
size: NA
J: TRBJ2-5
V: TRBV25-1
DNA: TGTGCCAGCAGTGAATGGGCTGGCCAAGAGACCCAGTACTTC
CDR3: CASSEWAGQETQYF

D: NA
size: NA
J: TRBJ1-6
V: TRBV7-2
DNA: TGTGCCAGCAGCTTGGGCTGGAATTCACCCCTCCACTTT
CDR3: CASSLGWNSPLHF

D: TRBD1
size: NA
J: TRBJ1-1
V: TRBV28
DNA: TGTGCCAGCAGTAAGCTTACAGGGGCGATTAACACTGAAGCTTTCTTT
CDR3: CASSKLTGAINTEAFF

D: NA
size: NA
J: TRBJ2-1
V: TRBV28
DNA: TGTGCCAGCAGTCCTTTCGTAGGGGCGCAGTTCTTC
CDR3: CASSPFVGAQFF

D: NA
size: NA
J: TRBJ2-4
V: TRBV6-2/TRBV6-3
DNA: TGTGCCAGCAGTTACTCGACTTCCCTAGCCAAAAACATTCAGTACTTC
CDR3: CASSYSTSLAKNIQYF

D: TRBD1
size: NA
J: TRBJ2-5
V: TRBV24-1
DNA: TGTGCCACCAGTGATTTTGGCCAGGGGGTAGGAGAGACCCAGTACTTC
CDR3: CATSDFGQGVGETQYF

D: NA
size: NA
J: TRBJ1-5
V: TRBV5-6
DNA: TGTGCCAGCAGCCGCCTGGACACCAATCAGCCCCAGCATTTT
CDR3: CASSRLDTNQPQHF

D: NA
size: NA
J: TRBJ1-5
V: TRBV12-3/TRBV12-4
DNA: TGTGCCAGCAGCCTGGGCCTTCCGCCCCAGCATTTT
CDR3: CASSLGLPPQHF